This TCR beta chain stems from a study of cytomegalovirus exposure and HLA in healthy donors. The PCR was carried out with 60 Vbeta primers and 13 Jbeta primers. Sequenced by immunoSEQ multiplex PCR; TCRdb stores in-frame clones only, minus some. The profile shows tens of thousands of clones, approximately 70% of them singletons. V lost 2 bases to trimming and J lost 2 bases, with 8 bases between them. There are 14 residues in the CDR3. Germline V lookup: CDR1 SGDLS, CDR2 YYNGEE. Sequences were obtained from PBMCs. This chain uses TRBV9 with TRBJ1-3, with no clear D. This TCR derives from a man aged 50 to 59 in good health and CMV-seronegative. The CDR3 nucleotides are TGTGCCAGCAGCGTCGCTACGACTGGAAACACCATATATTTT. It translates to CASSVATTGNTIYF.